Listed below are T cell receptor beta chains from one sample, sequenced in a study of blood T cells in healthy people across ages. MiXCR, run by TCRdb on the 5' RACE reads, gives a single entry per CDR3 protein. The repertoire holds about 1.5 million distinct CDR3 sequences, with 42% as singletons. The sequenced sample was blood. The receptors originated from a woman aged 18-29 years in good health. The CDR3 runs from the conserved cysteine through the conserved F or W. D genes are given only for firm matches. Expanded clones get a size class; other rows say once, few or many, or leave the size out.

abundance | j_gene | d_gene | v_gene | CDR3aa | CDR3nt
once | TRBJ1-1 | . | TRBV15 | CATSRDHYTEAFF | TGTGCCACCAGCAGGGACCATTACACTGAAGCTTTCTTT
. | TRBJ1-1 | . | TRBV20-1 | CSARDRVGNTEAFF | TGCAGTGCTAGAGATCGGGTGGGGAACACTGAAGCTTTCTTT
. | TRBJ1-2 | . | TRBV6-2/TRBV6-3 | CASSHTDGLTNYGYTF | TGTGCCAGCAGTCACACGGACGGACTAACTAACTATGGCTACACCTTC
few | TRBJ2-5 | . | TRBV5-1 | CASSVPGETQYF | TGCGCCAGCAGCGTACCGGGTGAGACCCAGTACTTC
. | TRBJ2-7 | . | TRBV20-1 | CSAGGVRDYEQYF | TGCAGTGCTGGAGGGGTCAGGGATTACGAGCAGTACTTC
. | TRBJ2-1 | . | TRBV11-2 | CASSLARVGGQFF | TGTGCCAGCAGCTTAGCTAGGGTGGGAGGGCAGTTCTTC
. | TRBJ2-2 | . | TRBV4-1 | CASSPNGRVTGELFF | TGCGCCAGCAGCCCTAATGGAAGGGTAACCGGGGAGCTGTTTTTT
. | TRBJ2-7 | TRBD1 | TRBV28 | CASSLTTGSRDEQYF | TGTGCCAGCAGTCTCACGACAGGGTCACGGGACGAGCAGTACTTC
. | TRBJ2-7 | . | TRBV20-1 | CSARDESYEQYF | TGCAGTGCTAGAGATGAGAGCTACGAGCAGTACTTC
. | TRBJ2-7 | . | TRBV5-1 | CASSSVTGYNEQYF | TGCGCCAGCAGCTCGGTGACGGGGTACAATGAGCAGTACTTC
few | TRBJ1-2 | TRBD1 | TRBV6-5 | CASSTGTGFGYTF | TGTGCCAGCAGTACCGGGACAGGGTTCGGCTACACCTTC
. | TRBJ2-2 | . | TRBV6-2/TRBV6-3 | CASVGRNTGELFF | TGCGCCAGCGTTGGACGAAACACCGGGGAGCTGTTTTTT
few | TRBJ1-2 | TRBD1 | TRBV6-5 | CASRQGQGSDGYTF | TGTGCCAGCAGACAAGGACAGGGCTCGGATGGCTACACCTTC
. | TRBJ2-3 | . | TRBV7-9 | CASSPQLGSTDTQYF | TGTGCCAGCAGCCCCCAGTTGGGTAGCACAGATACGCAGTATTTT
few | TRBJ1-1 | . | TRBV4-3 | CASSQRWGFLKVDTEAFF | TGCGCCAGCAGCCAACGATGGGGGTTTCTTAAAGTGGACACTGAAGCTTTCTTT
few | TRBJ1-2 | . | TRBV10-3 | CAISFRGNYGYTF | TGTGCCATCAGTTTCCGGGGCAACTATGGCTACACCTTC
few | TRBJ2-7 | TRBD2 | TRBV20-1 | CSATEASGRGDDQYF | TGCAGTGCGACGGAGGCTAGCGGTCGTGGGGACGACCAGTACTTC
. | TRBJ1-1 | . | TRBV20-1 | CSAGQKVVKGEAFF | TGCAGTGCTGGACAGAAGGTAGTCAAGGGTGAAGCTTTCTTT
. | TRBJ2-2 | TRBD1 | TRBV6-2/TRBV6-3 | CASSRTGVGELFF | TGTGCCAGCAGCCGTACAGGGGTCGGGGAGCTGTTTTTT
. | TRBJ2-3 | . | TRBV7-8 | CASSLEWGTTDTQYF | TGTGCCAGCAGCTTAGAATGGGGCACCACAGATACGCAGTATTTT
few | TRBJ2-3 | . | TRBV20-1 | CSASRGPRGDTQYF | TGCAGTGCTAGTAGGGGACCGCGGGGAGATACGCAGTATTTT
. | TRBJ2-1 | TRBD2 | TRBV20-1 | CSARGASGYYNEQFF | TGCAGTGCTCGGGGGGCTAGCGGGTACTACAATGAGCAGTTCTTC
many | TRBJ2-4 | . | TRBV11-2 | CASSLWSGELQYF | TGTGCCAGCAGCTTATGGTCAGGAGAGCTTCAGTACTTC
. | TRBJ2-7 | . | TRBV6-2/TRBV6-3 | CASGGGTTYEQYF | TGTGCCAGCGGGGGCGGGACTACCTACGAGCAGTACTTC
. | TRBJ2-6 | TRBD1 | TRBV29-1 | CSVVMVGQGESGANVLTF | TGCAGCGTTGTAATGGTTGGACAGGGCGAGTCTGGGGCCAACGTCCTGACTTTC
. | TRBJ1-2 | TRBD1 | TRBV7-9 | CASLTGEGYTF | TGTGCCAGCTTAACAGGGGAAGGCTACACCTTC
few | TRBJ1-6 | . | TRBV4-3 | CASSQDWGRRYNSPLHF | TGCGCCAGCAGCCAAGATTGGGGCAGGAGATATAATTCACCCCTCCACTTT
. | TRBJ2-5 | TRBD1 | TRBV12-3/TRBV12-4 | CASQGFDRGRLGQETQYF | TGTGCCAGCCAAGGGTTCGACAGGGGGCGATTAGGTCAAGAGACCCAGTACTTC
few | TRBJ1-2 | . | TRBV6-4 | CASSDAKANYGYTF | TGTGCCAGCAGTGACGCAAAGGCCAACTATGGCTACACCTTC
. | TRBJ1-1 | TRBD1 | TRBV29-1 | CSVEFRTGGRLHRTNTEAFF | TGCAGCGTTGAATTCAGGACAGGTGGCCGACTACATCGAACGAACACTGAAGCTTTCTTT
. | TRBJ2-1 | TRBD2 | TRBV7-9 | CASSPPFRGGGNEQFF | TGTGCCAGCAGCCCCCCTTTTCGGGGGGGCGGGAATGAGCAGTTCTTC
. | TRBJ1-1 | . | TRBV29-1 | CSVSGLGTEAFF | TGCAGCGTTTCAGGGTTAGGTACTGAAGCTTTCTTT
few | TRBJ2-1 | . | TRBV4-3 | CASSQDTKQFF | TGCGCCAGCAGCCAAGATACTAAGCAGTTCTTC
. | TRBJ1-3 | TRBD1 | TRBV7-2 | CASSFDRGSSGNTIYF | TGTGCCAGCAGCTTCGACAGGGGGTCCTCTGGAAACACCATATATTTT
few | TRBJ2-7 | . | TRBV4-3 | CASSQEVRVKSYEQYF | TGCGCCAGCAGCCAAGAGGTCAGGGTTAAGTCCTACGAGCAGTACTTC
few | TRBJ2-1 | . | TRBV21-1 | CASSKGSGTENNEQFF | TGTGCCAGCAGCAAAGGCTCTGGGACGGAGAACAATGAGCAGTTCTTC
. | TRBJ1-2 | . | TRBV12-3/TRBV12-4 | CASKQTGDPGGYTF | TGTGCCAGCAAGCAAACCGGGGACCCGGGCGGCTACACCTTC
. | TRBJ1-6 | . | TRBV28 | CASSLRGGPSNSPLHF | TGTGCCAGCAGTTTAAGGGGAGGGCCTTCTAATTCACCCCTCCACTTT
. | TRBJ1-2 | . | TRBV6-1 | CASSTQPGGYTF | TGTGCCAGCAGTACTCAACCGGGAGGCTACACCTTC
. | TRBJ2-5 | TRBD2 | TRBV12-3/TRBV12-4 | CASSFSSPRLAGGRRETQYF | TGTGCCAGCAGTTTCTCTTCACCGAGACTAGCGGGGGGGCGTCGAGAGACCCAGTACTTC
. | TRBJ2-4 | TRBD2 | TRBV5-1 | CASSIAGENIQYF | TGCGCCAGCAGCATAGCGGGAGAGAACATTCAGTACTTC
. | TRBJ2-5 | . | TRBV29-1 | CSVEKGSAKTQYF | TGCAGCGTTGAGAAGGGAAGCGCAAAGACCCAGTACTTC
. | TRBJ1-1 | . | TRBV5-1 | CASSLDIGVGGRNTEAFF | TGCGCCAGCAGCTTGGACATAGGGGTTGGGGGTAGGAACACTGAAGCTTTCTTT
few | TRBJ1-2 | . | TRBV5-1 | CASSLVSGVGYGYTF | TGCGCCAGCAGCTTGGTGTCAGGGGTTGGGTATGGCTACACCTTC
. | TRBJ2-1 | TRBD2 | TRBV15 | CATSRAGTSAINEQFF | TGTGCCACCAGCAGAGCGGGTACTAGCGCCATCAATGAGCAGTTCTTC
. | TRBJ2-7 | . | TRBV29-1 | CSARDSYSYEQYF | TGCAGCGCTCGGGACTCCTACTCCTACGAGCAGTACTTC
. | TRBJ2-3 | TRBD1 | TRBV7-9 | CASSHPDRTDTQYF | TGTGCCAGCAGCCACCCGGACAGGACAGATACGCAGTATTTT
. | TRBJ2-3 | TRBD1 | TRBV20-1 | CSATPGQWKTDTQYF | TGCAGTGCAACACCGGGACAGTGGAAAACGGATACGCAGTATTTT
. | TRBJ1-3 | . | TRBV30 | CAFSNSGNTIYF | TGTGCCTTTTCGAACTCTGGAAACACCATATATTTT